Detailed here is one T cell receptor beta chain. The entry originates in a study of blood T cell repertoires in COVID-19. Looking at the study overall: Samples of COVID-19 (acute and convalescent) were obtained from the United States, Italy and Spain.

V gave up 6 bases and J gave up 5 bases; unmatched junction bases: 7. CDR1 and CDR2 (germline): MDHEN, SYDVKM. The CDR3 is 15 residues long. The data were produced by immunoSEQ multiplex PCR, yet TCRdb's version contains in-frame clones alone and is incomplete. This table has some 39,000 clones, under 80% appearing once. The chain recombines TRBV28 with TRBJ2-5; 12 bases match TRBD2. The sequenced sample consisted of peripheral blood. This clonotype was obtained from a man at least 80 years old with acute or convalescent COVID-19. CDR3 sequence reads: CASRTSGSSWETQYF. The CDR3 DNA sequence: TGTGCCAGCAGGACTAGCGGGAGTAGTTGGGAGACCCAGTACTTC. Together with reference TRBV28 and TRBJ2-5, the CDR3 gives the full variable domain: DVKVTQSSRYLVKRTGEKVFLECVQDMDHENMFWYRQDPGLGLRLIYFSYDVKMKEKGDIPEGYSVSREKKERFSLILESASTNQTSMYLCASRTSGSSWETQYFGPGTRLLVL.